This TCR beta chain came from a study of OX40 agonist ivuxolimab in advanced cancers. Study-wide points: Still undetermined is the antigen specificity of the expanded peripheral T cells.

The assay was immunoSEQ multiplex PCR, and TCRdb's table has in-frame clones only and misses some. Of about 69,000 clones in the sample, 91% were seen once. Remarks on this clone: Its antigen is unidentified.

V was trimmed by 0 bases and J by 5 bases, leaving 7 bases between them. The CDR3 length is 13 residues. Germline lookup yields CDR1 LGHNA and CDR2 YSLEER. The rearrangement uses TRBV4-3 and TRBJ1-2; D gene uncertain. This clonotype originated in an adult with an advanced solid tumor such as melanoma, head and neck, liver or kidney cancer. The source material was CD4+ or CD8+ T cells sorted from blood, sampled in a trial of the OX40 agonist ivuxolimab. The CDR3 loop reads CASSQDPDYGYTF. The CDR3 DNA follows: TGCGCCAGCAGCCAAGATCCTGATTATGGCTACACCTTC.